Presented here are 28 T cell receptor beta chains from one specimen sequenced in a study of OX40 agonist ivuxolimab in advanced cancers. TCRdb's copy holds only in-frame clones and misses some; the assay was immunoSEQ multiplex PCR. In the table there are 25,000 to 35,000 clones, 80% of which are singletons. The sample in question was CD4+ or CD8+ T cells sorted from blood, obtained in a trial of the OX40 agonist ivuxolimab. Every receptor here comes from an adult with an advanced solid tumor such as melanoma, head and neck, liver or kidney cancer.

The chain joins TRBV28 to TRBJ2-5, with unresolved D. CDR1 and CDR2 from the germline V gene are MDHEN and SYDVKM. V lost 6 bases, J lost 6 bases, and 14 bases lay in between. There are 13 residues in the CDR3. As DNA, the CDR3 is TGTGCCAGCAGCACTAAAGTTCAAAAGACCCAGTACTTC. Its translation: CASSTKVQKTQYF.

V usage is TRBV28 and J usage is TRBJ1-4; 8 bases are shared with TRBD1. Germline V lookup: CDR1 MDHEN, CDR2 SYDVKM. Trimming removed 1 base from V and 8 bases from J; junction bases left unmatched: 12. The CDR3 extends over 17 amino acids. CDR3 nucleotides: TGTGCCAGCAGTTTATTCGTAATACAGGGGGTTGGGGAAAAACTGTTTTTT. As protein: CASSLFVIQGVGEKLFF.

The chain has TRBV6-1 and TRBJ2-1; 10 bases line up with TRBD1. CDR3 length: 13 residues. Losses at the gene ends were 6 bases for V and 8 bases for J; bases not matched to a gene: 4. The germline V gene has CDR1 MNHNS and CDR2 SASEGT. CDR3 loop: CASRDRGADEQFF. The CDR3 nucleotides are TGTGCCAGCAGGGACAGGGGGGCCGATGAGCAGTTCTTC.

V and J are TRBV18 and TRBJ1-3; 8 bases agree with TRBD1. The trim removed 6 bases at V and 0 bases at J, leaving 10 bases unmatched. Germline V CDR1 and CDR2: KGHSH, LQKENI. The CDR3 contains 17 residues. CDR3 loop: CASSLTTDRGSGNTIYF. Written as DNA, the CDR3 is TGTGCCAGCTCCCTAACGACCGACAGGGGCTCTGGAAACACCATATATTTT.

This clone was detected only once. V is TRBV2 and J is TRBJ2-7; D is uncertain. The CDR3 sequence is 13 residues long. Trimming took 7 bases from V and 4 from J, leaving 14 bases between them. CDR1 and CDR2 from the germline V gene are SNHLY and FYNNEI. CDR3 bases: TGTGCCAGCAAAGACTGGGCGGATTACGAGCAGTACTTC. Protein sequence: CASKDWADYEQYF.

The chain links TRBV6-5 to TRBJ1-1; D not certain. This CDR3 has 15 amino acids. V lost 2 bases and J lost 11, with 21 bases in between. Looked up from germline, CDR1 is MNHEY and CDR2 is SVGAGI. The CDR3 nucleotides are TGTGCCAGCAGTTACGCTTCGGGAGGGCAAGGCAAGGCTTTCTTT. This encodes CASSYASGGQGKAFF.

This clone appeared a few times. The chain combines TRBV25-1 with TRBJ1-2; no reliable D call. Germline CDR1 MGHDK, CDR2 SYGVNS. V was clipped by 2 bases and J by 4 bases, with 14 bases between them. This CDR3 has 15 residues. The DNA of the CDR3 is TGTGCCAGCAGTGAACCCAGCCACGACTCCTATGGCTACACCTTC. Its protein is CASSEPSHDSYGYTF.

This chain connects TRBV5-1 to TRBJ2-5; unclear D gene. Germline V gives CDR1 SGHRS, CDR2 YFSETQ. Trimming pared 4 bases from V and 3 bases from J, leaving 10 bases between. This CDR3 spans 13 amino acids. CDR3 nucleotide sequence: TGCGCCAGCAGCAACCGCCCGGAAGAGACCCAGTACTTC. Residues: CASSNRPEETQYF.

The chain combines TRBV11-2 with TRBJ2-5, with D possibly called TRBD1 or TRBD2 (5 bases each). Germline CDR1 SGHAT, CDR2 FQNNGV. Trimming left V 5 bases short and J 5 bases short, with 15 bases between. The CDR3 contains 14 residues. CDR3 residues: CASSRVGVWETQYF. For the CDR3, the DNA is TGTGCCAGCAGCCGTGTGGGGGTCTGGGAGACCCAGTACTTC.

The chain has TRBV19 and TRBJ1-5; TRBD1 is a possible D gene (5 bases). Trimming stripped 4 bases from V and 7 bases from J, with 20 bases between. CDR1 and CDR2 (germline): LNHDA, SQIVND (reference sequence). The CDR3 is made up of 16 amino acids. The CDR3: CASSNSGGSGGQPQHF. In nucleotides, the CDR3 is TGTGCCAGTAGTAATTCGGGGGGTTCGGGCGGCCAGCCCCAGCATTTT.

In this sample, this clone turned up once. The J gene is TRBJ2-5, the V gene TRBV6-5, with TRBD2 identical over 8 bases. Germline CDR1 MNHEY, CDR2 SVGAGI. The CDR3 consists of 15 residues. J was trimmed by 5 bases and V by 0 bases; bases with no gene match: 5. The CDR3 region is CASSYSIPSGETQYF. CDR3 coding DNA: TGTGCCAGCAGTTACTCGATTCCTAGCGGGGAGACCCAGTACTTC.

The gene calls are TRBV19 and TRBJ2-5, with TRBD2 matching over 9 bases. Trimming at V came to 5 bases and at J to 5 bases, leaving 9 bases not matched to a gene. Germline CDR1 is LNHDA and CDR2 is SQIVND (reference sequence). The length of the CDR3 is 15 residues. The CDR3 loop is CASSEGGGVGETQYF. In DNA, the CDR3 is TGTGCCAGTAGTGAAGGCGGGGGGGTCGGTGAGACCCAGTACTTC.

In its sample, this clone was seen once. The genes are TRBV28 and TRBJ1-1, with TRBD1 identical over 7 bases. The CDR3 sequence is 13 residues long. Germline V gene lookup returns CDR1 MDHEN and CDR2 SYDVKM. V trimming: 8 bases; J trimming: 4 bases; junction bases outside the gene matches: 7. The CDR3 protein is CASPGQDGTEAFF. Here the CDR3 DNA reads TGTGCCAGCCCAGGACAGGACGGCACTGAAGCTTTCTTT. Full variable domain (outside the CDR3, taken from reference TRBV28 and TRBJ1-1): DVKVTQSSRYLVKRTGEKVFLECVQDMDHENMFWYRQDPGLGLRLIYFSYDVKMKEKGDIPEGYSVSREKKERFSLILESASTNQTSMYLCASPGQDGTEAFFGQGTRLTVV.

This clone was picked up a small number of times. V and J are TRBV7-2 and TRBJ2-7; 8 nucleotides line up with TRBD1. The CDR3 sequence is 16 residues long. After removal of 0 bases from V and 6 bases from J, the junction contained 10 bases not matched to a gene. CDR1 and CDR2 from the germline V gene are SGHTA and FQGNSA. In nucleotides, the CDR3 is TGTGCCAGCAGCTTAGCGGGCATTTCGACAGGGGCCGAGCAGTACTTC. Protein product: CASSLAGISTGAEQYF.

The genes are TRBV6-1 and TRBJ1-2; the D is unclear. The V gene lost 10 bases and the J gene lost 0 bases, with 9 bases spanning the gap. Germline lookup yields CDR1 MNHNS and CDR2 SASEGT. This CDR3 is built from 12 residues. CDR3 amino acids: CATRTANYGYTF. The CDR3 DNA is TGTGCCACTCGGACGGCTAACTATGGCTACACCTTC.

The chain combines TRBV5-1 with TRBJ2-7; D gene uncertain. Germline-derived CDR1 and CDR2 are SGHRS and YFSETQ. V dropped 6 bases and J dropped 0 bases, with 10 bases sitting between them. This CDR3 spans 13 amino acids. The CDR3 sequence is CASKGLSSYEQYF. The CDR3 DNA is TGCGCCAGCAAAGGATTGAGCTCCTACGAGCAGTACTTC.

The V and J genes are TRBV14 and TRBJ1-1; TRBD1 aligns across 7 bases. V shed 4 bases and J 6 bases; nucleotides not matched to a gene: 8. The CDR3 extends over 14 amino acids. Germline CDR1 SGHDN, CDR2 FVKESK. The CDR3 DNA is TGTGCCAGCAGCCGGACAGGTTCTGCGTCTGAAGCTTTCTTT. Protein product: CASSRTGSASEAFF.

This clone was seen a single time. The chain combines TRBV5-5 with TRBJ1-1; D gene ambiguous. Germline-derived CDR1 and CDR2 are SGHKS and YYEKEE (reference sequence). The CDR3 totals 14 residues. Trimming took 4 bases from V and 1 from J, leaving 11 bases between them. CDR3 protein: CASSPVGGNTEAFF. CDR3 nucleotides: TGTGCCAGCAGCCCGGTCGGAGGGAACACTGAAGCTTTCTTT.

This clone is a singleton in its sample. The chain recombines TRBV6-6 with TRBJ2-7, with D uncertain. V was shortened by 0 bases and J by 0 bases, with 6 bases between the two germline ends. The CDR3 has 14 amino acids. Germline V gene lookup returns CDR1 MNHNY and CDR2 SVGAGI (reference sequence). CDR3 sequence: CASSYSGYSYEQYF. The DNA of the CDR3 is TGTGCCAGCAGTTACTCCGGGTACTCCTACGAGCAGTACTTC.

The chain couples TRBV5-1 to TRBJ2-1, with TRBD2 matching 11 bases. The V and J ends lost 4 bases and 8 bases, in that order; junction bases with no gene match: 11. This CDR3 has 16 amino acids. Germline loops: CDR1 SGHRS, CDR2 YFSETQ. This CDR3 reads CASSQGLADILDEQFF. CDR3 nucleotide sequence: TGCGCCAGCAGCCAGGGACTAGCGGACATATTGGATGAGCAGTTCTTC.

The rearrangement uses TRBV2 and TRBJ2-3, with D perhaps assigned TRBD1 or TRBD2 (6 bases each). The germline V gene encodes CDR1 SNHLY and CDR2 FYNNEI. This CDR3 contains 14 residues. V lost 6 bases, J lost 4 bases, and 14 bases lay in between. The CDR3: CASRVGGLADTQYF. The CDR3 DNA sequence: TGTGCCAGCAGGGTGGGGGGCTTAGCAGATACGCAGTATTTT.

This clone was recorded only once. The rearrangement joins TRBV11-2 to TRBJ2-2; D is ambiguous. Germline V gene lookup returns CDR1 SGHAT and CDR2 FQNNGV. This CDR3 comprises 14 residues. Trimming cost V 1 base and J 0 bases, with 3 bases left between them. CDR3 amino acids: CASSLGTNTGELFF. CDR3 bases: TGTGCCAGCAGCTTAGGTACGAACACCGGGGAGCTGTTTTTT.

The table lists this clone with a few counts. CDR3: CASNVGGWETQYF. The CDR3 DNA reads as TGTGCCAGCAACGTCGGAGGTTGGGAGACCCAGTACTTC. The V and J genes are TRBV2 and TRBJ2-5; possibly TRBD2 for D (5 bases). Germline V CDR1 and CDR2: SNHLY, FYNNEI. The V end was cut by 7 bases, the J end by 5 bases, with 14 bases between. This CDR3 region has 13 residues.

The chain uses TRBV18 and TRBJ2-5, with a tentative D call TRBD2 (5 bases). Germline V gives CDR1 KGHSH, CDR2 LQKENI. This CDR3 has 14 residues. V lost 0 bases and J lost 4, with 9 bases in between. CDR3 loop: CASSPPGERETQYF. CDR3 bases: TGTGCCAGCTCACCACCCGGGGAGCGAGAGACCCAGTACTTC.

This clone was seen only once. The CDR3 nucleotides are TGTGCCAGCAGGATCCAAAGTGGCACAGATACGCAGTATTTT. Protein product: CASRIQSGTDTQYF. The J gene is TRBJ2-3, the V gene TRBV27; D gene uncertain. Between the trimmed V and J ends, which lost 6 bases and 1 base, there was a span of 11 bases. The CDR3 extends over 14 amino acids. Looked up from germline, CDR1 is MNHEY and CDR2 is SMNVEV (reference sequence).

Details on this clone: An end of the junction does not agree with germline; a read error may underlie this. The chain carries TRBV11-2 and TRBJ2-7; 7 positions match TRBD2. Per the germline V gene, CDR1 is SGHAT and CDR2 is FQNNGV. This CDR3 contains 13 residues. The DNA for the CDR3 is TGTGCCAGCAGTCAAGCCGCGGGGGAGGGGACTAACTTC. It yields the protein CASSQAAGEGTNF.

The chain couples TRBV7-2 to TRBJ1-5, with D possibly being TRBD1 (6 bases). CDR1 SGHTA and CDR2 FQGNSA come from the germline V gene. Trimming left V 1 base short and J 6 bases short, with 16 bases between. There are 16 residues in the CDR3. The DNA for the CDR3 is TGTGCCAGCAGCTTAGTAGGGGGGACGAGTAGTCAGCCCCAGCATTTT. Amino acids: CASSLVGGTSSQPQHF. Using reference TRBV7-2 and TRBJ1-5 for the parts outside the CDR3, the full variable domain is GAGVSQSPSNKVTEKGKDVELRCDPISGHTALYWYRQSLGQGLEFLIYFQGNSAPDKSGLPSDRFSAERTGGSVSTLTIQRTQQEDSAVYLCASSLVGGTSSQPQHFGDGTRLSIL.

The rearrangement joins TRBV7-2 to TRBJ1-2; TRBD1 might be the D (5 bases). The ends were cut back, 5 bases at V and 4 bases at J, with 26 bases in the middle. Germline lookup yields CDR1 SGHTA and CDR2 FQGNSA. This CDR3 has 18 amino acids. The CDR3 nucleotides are TGTGCCAGCAGCCCTCCAAACAGATGGGATCGGCAGGGCTATGGCTACACCTTC. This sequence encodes CASSPPNRWDRQGYGYTF.